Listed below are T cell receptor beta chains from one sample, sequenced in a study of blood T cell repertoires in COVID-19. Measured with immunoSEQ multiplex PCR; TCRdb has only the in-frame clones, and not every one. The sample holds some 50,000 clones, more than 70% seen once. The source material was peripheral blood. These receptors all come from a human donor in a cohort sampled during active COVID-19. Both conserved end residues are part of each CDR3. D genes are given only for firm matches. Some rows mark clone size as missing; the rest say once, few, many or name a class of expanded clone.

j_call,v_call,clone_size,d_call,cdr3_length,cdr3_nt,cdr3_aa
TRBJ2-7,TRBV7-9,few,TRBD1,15,TGTGCCAGCAGCTCATCGGGGACAGGGGGCGACGAGCAGTACTTC,CASSSSGTGGDEQYF
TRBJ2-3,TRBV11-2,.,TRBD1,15,TGTGCCAGCAGCTTAGGCTTAGGGGGCGCGGATACGCAGTATTTT,CASSLGLGGADTQYF
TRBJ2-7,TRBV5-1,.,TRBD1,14,TGCGCCAGCAGCTTCGGGACAGATACCTACGAGCAGTACTTC,CASSFGTDTYEQYF
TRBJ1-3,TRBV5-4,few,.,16,TGTGCCAGCAGCTCGTATGACAGAGGTTCTGGAAACACCATATATTTT,CASSSYDRGSGNTIYF
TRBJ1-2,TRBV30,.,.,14,TGCGTAAGGGGGGGCGCTGGCATCCTAGATGGCTACACCTTC,CVRGGAGILDGYTF
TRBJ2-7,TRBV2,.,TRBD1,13,TGTGCCAGCAGTGGGCAGGGGGCAGGCGAGCAGTACTTC,CASSGQGAGEQYF
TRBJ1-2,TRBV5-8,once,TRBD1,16,TGTGCCAGCAGCTTTCTATGGGACAGGGAATTCTATGGCTACACCTTC,CASSFLWDREFYGYTF
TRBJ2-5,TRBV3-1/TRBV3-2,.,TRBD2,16,TGTGCCAGCAGCCAAGATACGGTAGCGGGGCAAGAGACCCAGTACTTC,CASSQDTVAGQETQYF
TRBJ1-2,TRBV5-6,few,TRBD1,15,TGTGCCAGCAGAAGACAGGGAGCGGTACTCTATGGCTACACCTTC,CASRRQGAVLYGYTF
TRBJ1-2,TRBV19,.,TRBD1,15,TGTGCCAGTAGTACGCCGACAGGGTTACCCGGTGGCTACACCTTC,CASSTPTGLPGGYTF
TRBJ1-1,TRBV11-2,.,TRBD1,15,TGTGCCAGCCGTCCGGGGGACAGGGGATACCATGAAGCTTTCTTT,CASRPGDRGYHEAFF
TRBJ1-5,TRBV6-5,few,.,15,TGTGCCAGCACCAGATCTGACAGCTACAATCAGCCCCAGCATTTT,CASTRSDSYNQPQHF
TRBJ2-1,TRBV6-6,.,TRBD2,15,TGTGCCAGCAGTTTAGCGGGGGGACCTTACAATGAGCAGTTCTTC,CASSLAGGPYNEQFF
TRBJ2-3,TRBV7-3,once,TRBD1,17,TGTGCCAGCAGCTTAGGGTCTGGGGGGACAGGGATTGATACGCAGTATTTT,CASSLGSGGTGIDTQYF
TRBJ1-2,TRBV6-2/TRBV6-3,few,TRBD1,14,TGTGCCAGCAGTATCGACAGGGGGAACTATGGCTACACCTTC,CASSIDRGNYGYTF
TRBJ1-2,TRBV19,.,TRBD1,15,TGTGCCAGTAGTATAGTCCCTGGGACAGTCTATGGCTACACCTTC,CASSIVPGTVYGYTF
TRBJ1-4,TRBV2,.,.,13,TGTGCCAGCAGTGAAGAACAGGATGAAAAACTGTTTTTT,CASSEEQDEKLFF
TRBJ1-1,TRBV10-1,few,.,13,TGCGCCAGCAGTGAAGCGGGTATATTTGAAGCTTTCTTT,CASSEAGIFEAFF
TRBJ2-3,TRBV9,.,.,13,TGTGCCAGCGGGGGGGGCGAGGTGAATACGCAGTATTTT,CASGGGEVNTQYF
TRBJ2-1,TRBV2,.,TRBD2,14,TGTGCCAGCAGGGCCGGGACTAGCATAGGTGAGCAGTTCTTC,CASRAGTSIGEQFF
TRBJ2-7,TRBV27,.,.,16,TGTGCCAGCAGTATGTGGACACCCTATTCCACCTACGAGCAGTACTTC,CASSMWTPYSTYEQYF
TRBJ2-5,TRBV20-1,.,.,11,TGCAGTGCGGCAGTGGGCGAGACCCAGTACTTC,CSAAVGETQYF
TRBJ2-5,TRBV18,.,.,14,TGTGCCAGCTCACCGGGACTGGTCCAAGAGACCCAGTACTTC,CASSPGLVQETQYF
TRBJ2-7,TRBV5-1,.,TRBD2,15,TGCGCCAGCAGCCCATCGACTAGCGGGTCCCACGAGCAGTACTTC,CASSPSTSGSHEQYF
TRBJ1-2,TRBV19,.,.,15,TGTGCCAGTAGTATCGGGAGCCAAGCTAACTATGGCTACACCTTC,CASSIGSQANYGYTF
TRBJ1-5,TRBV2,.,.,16,TGTGCCAGCAGTGAAGAGAGATCACCCGGCAATCAGCCCCAGCATTTT,CASSEERSPGNQPQHF
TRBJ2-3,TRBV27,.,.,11,TGTGCCAGCAGTCTCCGGGAGACGCAGTATTTT,CASSLRETQYF
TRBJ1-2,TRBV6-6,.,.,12,TGTGCCAGCAGTTACTCCACAGATGACTACACCTTC,CASSYSTDDYTF
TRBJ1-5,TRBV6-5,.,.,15,TGTGCCAGCAGCCGGGGAGATGGGGGCAATCAGCCCCAGCATTTT,CASSRGDGGNQPQHF
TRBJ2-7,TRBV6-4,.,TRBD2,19,TGTGCCAGCAGTGACAAGGGACTAGCGGGAGGGCAGGGTCTCTACGAGCAGTACTTC,CASSDKGLAGGQGLYEQYF
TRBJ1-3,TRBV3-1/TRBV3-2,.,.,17,TGTGCCAGCAGCCAAGTCTATGGAACAGCCTCTGGAAACACCATATATTTT,CASSQVYGTASGNTIYF
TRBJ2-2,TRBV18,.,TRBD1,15,TGTGCCAGCTCACCGGACAGGGTTAACACCGGGGAGCTGTTTTTT,CASSPDRVNTGELFF
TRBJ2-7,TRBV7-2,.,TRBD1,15,TGTGCCAGCAGCCTTATCCAGGGGGCAGGGTACGAGCAGTACTTC,CASSLIQGAGYEQYF
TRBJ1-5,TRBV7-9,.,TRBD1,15,TGTGCCAGCAGCTTAGCGACAGGGGGCGGTCAGCCCCAGCATTTT,CASSLATGGGQPQHF
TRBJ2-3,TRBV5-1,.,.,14,TGCGCCAGCAGCTTGGGCAGGGTGGCGGATACGCAGTATTTT,CASSLGRVADTQYF
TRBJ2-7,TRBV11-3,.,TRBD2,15,TGTGCCAGCAGCCAAACTAGCGGGAGGCTGGACGAGCAGTACTTC,CASSQTSGRLDEQYF
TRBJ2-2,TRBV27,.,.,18,TGTGCCAGCAGTTTTAGGGGGACGGGACATACCAACACCGGGGAGCTGTTTTTT,CASSFRGTGHTNTGELFF
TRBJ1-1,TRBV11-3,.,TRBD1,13,TGTGCCAGCAGCCAGGGACAGTACACTGAAGCTTTCTTT,CASSQGQYTEAFF
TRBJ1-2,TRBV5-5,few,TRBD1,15,TGTGCCAGCAGCTTGGCTGCAGGGGGGATCTATGGCTACACCTTC,CASSLAAGGIYGYTF
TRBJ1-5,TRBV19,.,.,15,TGTGCCAGTAGTATAGAGGGCAGAGACAATCAGCCCCAGCATTTT,CASSIEGRDNQPQHF
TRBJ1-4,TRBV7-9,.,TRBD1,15,TGTGCCAGCAGCCCGGCCGGGACAGCTAATGAAAAACTGTTTTTT,CASSPAGTANEKLFF
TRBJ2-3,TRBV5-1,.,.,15,TGCGCCAGCAGCTTGGGTAGCGACGGCACAGATACGCAGTATTTT,CASSLGSDGTDTQYF